These 13 T cell receptor beta chains originate from one sample sequenced in a study of T-cell memory formation after mild COVID-19. TCRdb passed the 5' RACE reads through MiXCR, listing each CDR3 protein once. The profile shows under 600,000 distinct CDR3 sequences, about 20% of them singletons. The sample taken for sequencing was PBMCs or a T cell subset sorted from them (not recorded which). These receptors were taken from an adult woman who had mild COVID-19 (a few samples of this study predate the infection). Cell type and time point are not known.

This clonotype was picked up many times. The rearrangement joins TRBV5-1 to TRBJ1-1, with a weak D call TRBD1 (5 bases). Germline CDR1 SGHRS, CDR2 YFSETQ. Between the trimmed V and J ends, which lost 4 bases and 1 base, there was a span of 20 bases. The CDR3 totals 17 residues. CDR3 in amino acids: CASSMGPVSSSNTEAFF. The CDR3 DNA follows: TGCGCCAGCAGCATGGGGCCAGTCTCTTCATCGAACACTGAAGCTTTCTTT.

J is TRBJ2-1 and V is TRBV5-1, with 11 bases lining up with TRBD1. V trimming: 4 bases; J trimming: 8 bases; junction bases outside the gene matches: 5. This CDR3 spans 14 amino acids. CDR1 is SGHRS and CDR2 is YFSETQ in the germline V gene. The CDR3 DNA is TGCGCCAGCAGCGTAGGGACAGGGGGAGATGAGCAGTTCTTC. Residues: CASSVGTGGDEQFF.

The V and J genes are TRBV6-2 or TRBV6-3 and TRBJ2-7, with 10 bases matching TRBD2. Germline V gene data show CDR1 as MNHEY and CDR2 as SVGEGT. The CDR3 runs to 14 residues. After removal of 5 bases from V and 5 bases from J, the junction contained 6 bases not matched to a gene. The CDR3 is CASSPSGSIDEQYF. The CDR3 bases are TGTGCCAGCAGTCCTAGCGGGAGCATCGACGAGCAGTACTTC.

The chain is built from TRBV5-6 and TRBJ2-1; TRBD2 might be the D (7 bases). Germline CDR1 and CDR2: SGHDT and YYEEEE. The CDR3 is 15 amino acids. V lost 4 bases to trimming and J lost 3 bases, with 14 bases between them. CDR3 loop: CASSQGGVSYNEQFF. CDR3 nucleotides: TGTGCCAGCAGCCAAGGGGGGGTTAGCTACAATGAGCAGTTCTTC.

A few counts support this clonotype. The chain employs TRBV5-6 and TRBJ1-2; 8 positions agree with TRBD1. The V and J ends lost 4 bases and 5 bases, in that order; junction bases with no gene match: 7. This CDR3 is 14 amino acids long. CDR1 is SGHDT, CDR2 YYEEEE, per germline. The CDR3: CASSKPGQAYGYTF. The CDR3 DNA is TGTGCCAGCAGCAAGCCGGGACAGGCATATGGCTACACCTTC.

There are a few counts of this clonotype. The chain recombines TRBV6-5 with TRBJ2-3; D remains ambiguous. Per germline, CDR1 MNHEY and CDR2 SVGAGI. Between the trimmed V and J ends, which lost 3 bases and 3 bases, there was a span of 16 bases. The CDR3 length is 16 residues. The CDR3 is CASSYGGSHKTDTQYF. DNA for the CDR3: TGTGCCAGCAGTTATGGTGGCAGCCACAAAACAGATACGCAGTATTTT.

This clonotype was detected only a few times. The V call is TRBV5-1, the J call TRBJ2-7; TRBD1 agrees at 11 bases. The V gene end was trimmed by 4 bases and the J gene end by 5 bases; junction bases not matched to a gene: 2. Germline V gene sequence: CDR1 SGHRS, CDR2 YFSETQ. This CDR3 contains 13 residues. The CDR3 DNA reads TGCGCCAGCAGCGGGGGACAGGGGGACGAGCAGTACTTC. Protein: CASSGGQGDEQYF.

This chain joins TRBV4-1 and TRBJ1-1; no firm D call. The germline V and J ends were trimmed by 0 bases and 3 bases, with 11 bases remaining between them. This CDR3 is built from 15 residues. Germline loops: CDR1 MGHRA, CDR2 YSYEKL. In DNA form, the CDR3 reads TGCGCCAGCAGCCAAGATTCACTAAGGGACACTGAAGCTTTCTTT. Protein: CASSQDSLRDTEAFF.

This clonotype was seen only once. The genes are TRBV6-2 or TRBV6-3 and TRBJ2-2; 12 nucleotides agree with TRBD1. The V gene's germline CDR1 is MNHEY and CDR2 SVGEGT. The CDR3 totals 16 residues. The trim removed 6 bases at V and 6 bases at J, leaving 8 bases unmatched. CDR3 sequence (DNA): TGTGCCAGCAGACGACCGGGACAGGGGGCGGCCGGGGAGCTGTTTTTT. Its translation is CASRRPGQGAAGELFF.

The chain recombines TRBV5-1 with TRBJ2-5, with D possibly being TRBD1 or TRBD2 (6 bases each). Trimming pared 3 bases from V and 2 bases from J, leaving 17 bases between. The CDR3 length is 16 residues. Germline V gene sequence: CDR1 SGHRS, CDR2 YFSETQ. CDR3 sequence (DNA): TGCGCCAGCAGCTCAAGGGGGGCAGGGGTACAAGAGACCCAGTACTTC. This encodes CASSSRGAGVQETQYF.

The V gene is TRBV20-1, the J gene TRBJ2-5, with TRBD2 matching over 10 bases. V lost 5 bases and J lost 3; bases outside the gene matches: 15. There are 17 residues in the CDR3. Germline V lookup: CDR1 DFQATT, CDR2 SNEGSKA (reference sequence). The DNA for the CDR3 is TGCAGTGCTCGCGCCGCGGATCCGGGACTAGCGAAAGAGACCCAGTACTTC. Translating it yields CSARAADPGLAKETQYF.

The V call is TRBV6-6, the J call TRBJ2-1; 10 bases fit TRBD2. Germline V gives CDR1 MNHNY, CDR2 SVGAGI (reference sequence). The junction had 15 bases not matched to a gene; V was cut back by 7 bases and J by 15 bases. CDR3 length: 14 amino acids. The CDR3 coding sequence is TGTGCCAGCAATCAGCGGGAGGGTCCCCCGGTACGGTTCTTC. Translation: CASNQREGPPVRFF.

V gene TRBV7-3 combines with J gene TRBJ2-3, with D maybe TRBD1 (6 bases). Germline CDR1 reads SGHTA; CDR2 reads FQGTGA. With 4 bases removed from V and 4 bases from J, the gap between germline ends came to 9 bases. This CDR3 spans 13 amino acids. In DNA form, the CDR3 reads TGTGCCAGCAGCTACAGGGTCGCAGATACGCAGTATTTT. Translated, it gives CASSYRVADTQYF.